Listed below are T cell receptor beta chains from one sample, sequenced in a study of post-analysis software for immune sequencing data. MiXCR, run by TCRdb on the PCR reads, gives a single entry per CDR3 protein. This table has under 900,000 distinct CDR3 sequences, roughly 50% appearing once. The specimen was blood. Source of these receptors: a girl aged 5 to 17 with multiple sclerosis. The conserved cysteine and the conserved F or W are not part of the CDR3 here.

v_call: TRBV7-7; cdr3_length: 14; cdr3_aa: ASSATGTSGGETQY
v_call: TRBV10-3; cdr3_length: 9; cdr3_aa: AISRGTEAF
v_call: TRBV29-1; cdr3_length: 11; cdr3_aa: SVASGTRYEQY
v_call: TRBV6-2/TRBV6-3; cdr3_length: 13; cdr3_aa: ASRAGTGPFDEQF
v_call: TRBV15; cdr3_length: 13; cdr3_aa: ATSPDSRLTYEQY
v_call: TRBV6-1; cdr3_length: 13; cdr3_aa: ASSEETGGYNEQF
v_call: TRBV6-5; cdr3_length: 13; cdr3_aa: ASRSNGGADEKLF
v_call: TRBV6-6; cdr3_length: 9; cdr3_aa: ASSYGWEAF
v_call: TRBV12-3/TRBV12-4; cdr3_length: 14; cdr3_aa: ASSLKSPIAVNEQF
v_call: TRBV6-5; cdr3_length: 13; cdr3_aa: ASGTHYGQYYGYT
v_call: TRBV28; cdr3_length: 13; cdr3_aa: ASSPVPTANYGYT
v_call: TRBV5-1; cdr3_length: 13; cdr3_aa: ASSLPTSGGDEQF
v_call: TRBV7-6; cdr3_length: 15; cdr3_aa: ASSPKLGVSFSYEQY
v_call: TRBV5-1; cdr3_length: 13; cdr3_aa: ASSLVGVSTDTQY
v_call: TRBV6-6; cdr3_length: 14; cdr3_aa: ASRTGGSRGAYEQY
v_call: TRBV6-1; cdr3_length: 16; cdr3_aa: ASSEAYGQLISNQPQH
v_call: TRBV27; cdr3_length: 12; cdr3_aa: ANLLVRGAYEQY
v_call: TRBV7-2; cdr3_length: 17; cdr3_aa: ASSLEYSGGALSYNEQF
v_call: TRBV5-1; cdr3_length: 12; cdr3_aa: ASSDPGGPYEQY
v_call: TRBV5-6; cdr3_length: 13; cdr3_aa: ASSCTGGPGETQY
v_call: TRBV5-6; cdr3_length: 10; cdr3_aa: ASSLNHNEQF
v_call: TRBV6-5; cdr3_length: 16; cdr3_aa: ASSYSKSREANTGELF
v_call: TRBV10-3; cdr3_length: 13; cdr3_aa: ATTGLAGLQETQY
v_call: TRBV4-2; cdr3_length: 11; cdr3_aa: ASSQDLSNEQF
v_call: TRBV20-1; cdr3_length: 10; cdr3_aa: SASGPQHEQY
v_call: TRBV9; cdr3_length: 12; cdr3_aa: ASSVTTGGGGYT
v_call: TRBV7-2; cdr3_length: 13; cdr3_aa: ASSLARDREYEQY
v_call: TRBV20-1; cdr3_length: 13; cdr3_aa: SAAGAGVYTDTQY
v_call: TRBV5-1; cdr3_length: 16; cdr3_aa: ASRPRTGGLGPPGELF
v_call: TRBV12-3/TRBV12-4; cdr3_length: 11; cdr3_aa: ASTSRQSYEQY
v_call: TRBV19; cdr3_length: 15; cdr3_aa: ASSNHPGQAKSYEQY
v_call: TRBV30; cdr3_length: 10; cdr3_aa: AWGQSTYEQY
v_call: TRBV20-1; cdr3_length: 10; cdr3_aa: SAPQGGSPLH
v_call: TRBV5-1; cdr3_length: 13; cdr3_aa: ASSLGDTGVEELF
v_call: TRBV27; cdr3_length: 14; cdr3_aa: ASSAPTGGLTDTQY
v_call: TRBV7-3; cdr3_length: 11; cdr3_aa: ASSLTDRGRQY
v_call: TRBV7-3; cdr3_length: 13; cdr3_aa: ASSQAGGGINEQF
v_call: TRBV2; cdr3_length: 11; cdr3_aa: ASRQGQNTEAF
v_call: TRBV14; cdr3_length: 17; cdr3_aa: ASSPGSRLQEIIRETQY
v_call: TRBV5-1; cdr3_length: 14; cdr3_aa: ASSWGRGEGGTEAF
v_call: TRBV14; cdr3_length: 12; cdr3_aa: ASSQDTGTYGYT